Listed here are 21 T cell receptor beta chains from one sample, sequenced in a study of blood T cells in healthy people across ages. A second about 6 to 12 cycle PCR used barcoded and J-beta primers. TCRdb redid the calling of the 5' RACE reads with MiXCR, one entry per CDR3 protein. The table has around 800,000 distinct CDR3 sequences, around 50% seen once; the top ten hold 15% to 20%. The sequenced sample consisted of blood. The receptor set was obtained from a man older than 75 in good health.

This clonotype was found many times. The chain has TRBV14 and TRBJ2-1; the match to TRBD2 covers 11 bases. Germline V gene sequence: CDR1 SGHDN, CDR2 FVKESK. The CDR3 extends over 16 amino acids. J lost 5 bases, V lost 4 bases, and 7 bases had no gene match. CDR3 nucleotides: TGTGCCAGCAGCCGGAAACTAGCGGGAGCTCACAATGAGCAGTTCTTC. Protein sequence: CASSRKLAGAHNEQFF.

Only one count was recorded for this clonotype. A single base separates this from a much larger clone, so it may be a read error. This chain links TRBV20-1 with TRBJ2-4, with 8 bases matching TRBD2. The better agreement between TRBJ2-7 and the DNA end casts doubt on the J call. The germline CDR1 and CDR2 sequences are DFQATT and SNEGSKA (reference sequence). The CDR3 is 14 residues long. This CDR3 reads CSANPGLDPYEQYF. Here the CDR3 DNA reads TGCAGTGCTAACCCGGGACTAGACCCCTACGAGCAGTACTTC.

This clonotype has just a few counts. The chain joins TRBV5-1 to TRBJ2-7, with D maybe TRBD2 (5 bases). Trimming removed 4 bases at V and 4 bases at J, with 15 bases between. The germline CDR1 and CDR2 sequences are SGHRS and YFSETQ. CDR3 length equals 14 residues. CDR3 sequence reads: CASSGGLSWYEQYF. The CDR3, as DNA: TGCGCCAGCAGCGGAGGCCTGTCATGGTACGAGCAGTACTTC.

This clonotype is a singleton in its sample. This chain joins TRBV7-2 and TRBJ2-5; no clear D. The germline V gene encodes CDR1 SGHTA and CDR2 FQGNSA. CDR3 length: 13 residues. Trimming removed 3 bases from V and 0 bases from J, with 5 bases in between. CDR3 coding DNA: TGTGCCAGCAGCTTCATGTACCAAGAGACCCAGTACTTC. It yields the protein CASSFMYQETQYF. Complete variable domain (other parts from reference TRBV7-2 and TRBJ2-5): GAGVSQSPSNKVTEKGKDVELRCDPISGHTALYWYRQSLGQGLEFLIYFQGNSAPDKSGLPSDRFSAERTGGSVSTLTIQRTQQEDSAVYLCASSFMYQETQYFGPGTRLLVL.

This clonotype was picked up many times. The CDR3: CASTPGPTDTQYF. Here the CDR3 DNA reads TGTGCCAGCACCCCGGGTCCCACAGATACGCAGTATTTT. V is TRBV11-2 and J is TRBJ2-3; D unresolved. In germline, CDR1 is SGHAT, CDR2 FQNNGV. The CDR3 is 13 residues long. Trimming pared 7 bases from V and 2 bases from J, leaving 10 bases between.

The chain has TRBV5-1 and TRBJ1-1; 9 bases are a match to TRBD1. This CDR3 comprises 15 residues. V dropped 4 bases and J dropped 4; count of bases not matched to a gene: 8. In germline, CDR1 is SGHRS, CDR2 YFSETQ. The chain's CDR3 is CASSGQGQGGTEAFF. The CDR3 region has the DNA TGCGCCAGCAGCGGCCAGGGACAGGGTGGCACTGAAGCTTTCTTT. The full variable domain, completed using reference TRBV5-1 and TRBJ1-1, is KAGVTQTPRYLIKTRGQQVTLSCSPISGHRSVSWYQQTPGQGLQFLFEYFSETQRNKGNFPGRFSGRQFSNSRSEMNVSTLELGDSALYLCASSGQGQGGTEAFFGQGTRLTVV.

This clonotype came up a few times. The chain recombines TRBV29-1 with TRBJ2-2, with 9 bases matching TRBD1. CDR1 SQVTM and CDR2 ANQGSEA come from the germline V gene. V dropped 6 bases and J dropped 3; count of bases not matched to a gene: 5. This CDR3 is 14 amino acids long. The CDR3 DNA reads as TGCAGCGTCGTGGGACAGGGATACACCGGGGAGCTGTTTTTT. Its protein is CSVVGQGYTGELFF.

The chain combines TRBV4-1 with TRBJ2-4; D is perhaps TRBD2 (6 bases). With the DNA end fitting TRBJ2-5 better, the J assignment may be wrong. Germline-derived CDR1 and CDR2 are MGHRA and YSYEKL. The CDR3 is made up of 15 amino acids. The CDR3 spells CASSPQLAPEETQYF. CDR3 nucleotides: TGCGCCAGCAGCCCGCAACTAGCTCCCGAAGAGACCCAGTACTTC.

Details on this clonotype: Since a much larger clone is just one base distant, this may be a read error. The V call is TRBV20-1, the J call TRBJ2-1; D possibly corresponds to TRBD2 (5 bases). Germline V CDR1 and CDR2: DFQATT, SNEGSKA (reference sequence). The germline V and J ends were trimmed by 6 bases and 10 bases, with 13 bases remaining between them. This CDR3 spans 11 amino acids. The CDR3 nucleotides read TGCAGTGCCGACTCTCGGAGGGAGCAGTTCTTC. Amino acid sequence: CSADSRREQFF.

This clonotype was seen only a few times. V usage is TRBV20-1 and J usage is TRBJ2-1, with 9 positions matching TRBD1. This CDR3 comprises 14 residues. The germline V gene has CDR1 DFQATT and CDR2 SNEGSKA (reference sequence). After removal of 3 bases from V and 7 bases from J, the junction contained 7 bases not matched to a gene. The CDR3 bases are TGCAGTGCTAGTCCCGGGACAGGGATTAATGAGCAGTTCTTC. Its translation: CSASPGTGINEQFF.

This clonotype occurred a few times. This chain joins TRBV27 and TRBJ2-5, with D possibly TRBD2 on 5 matching bases. CDR1 is MNHEY, CDR2 SMNVEV, per germline (reference sequence). V lost 1 base to trimming and J lost 0 bases, with 15 bases between them. The CDR3 covers 17 residues. The CDR3 sequence is CASSLYSGFPYQETQYF. The CDR3 DNA sequence: TGTGCCAGCAGTTTATATTCGGGATTCCCGTACCAAGAGACCCAGTACTTC.

This clonotype was found many times. J is TRBJ2-7 and V is TRBV30; 13 bases map to TRBD2. The trim removed 5 bases at V and 5 bases at J, leaving 0 bases unmatched. The CDR3 covers 12 residues. Germline-derived CDR1 and CDR2 are GTSNPN and SVGIG (reference sequence). CDR3 DNA: TGTGCCTGGGGACTAGCGGGAGACGAGCAGTACTTC. It is translated as CAWGLAGDEQYF.

This clonotype was counted between two and nine times. The genes are TRBV7-2 and TRBJ2-7; 13 bases agree with TRBD2. The germline gives CDR1 SGHTA, CDR2 FQGNSA. The CDR3 covers 16 residues. V dropped 5 bases and J dropped 2; count of bases not matched to a gene: 6. The CDR3 protein is CASSISGTSGAYEQYF. For the CDR3, the DNA is TGTGCCAGCAGCATCAGCGGGACTAGCGGGGCCTACGAGCAGTACTTC.

The V and J genes are TRBV7-9 and TRBJ2-1, with D perhaps TRBD1 (6 bases). CDR3 length equals 18 residues. Trimming took off 0 bases at V and 8 bases at J, with 23 bases between the two ends. Germline V lookup: CDR1 SEHNR, CDR2 FQNEAQ (reference sequence). The CDR3 nucleotides read TGTGCCAGCAGCTTAGCGGGACCACAGGGTTTATTTTCTTATGAGCAGTTCTTC. This encodes CASSLAGPQGLFSYEQFF. Drawing the rest from reference TRBV7-9 and TRBJ2-1, the complete variable domain is DTGVSQNPRHKITKRGQNVTFRCDPISEHNRLYWYRQTLGQGPEFLTYFQNEAQLEKSRLLSDRFSAERPKGSFSTLEIQRTEQGDSAMYLCASSLAGPQGLFSYEQFFGPGTRLTVL.

The V and J genes are TRBV7-8 and TRBJ2-7, with D hard to call. Per the germline V gene, CDR1 is SGHVS and CDR2 is FQNEAQ. The CDR3 has 15 amino acids. Trimming took 4 bases from V and 0 from J, leaving 13 bases between them. The CDR3 here is CASSYQDGSSYEQYF. The DNA for the CDR3 is TGTGCCAGCAGCTACCAAGACGGTAGCTCCTACGAGCAGTACTTC.

Turning to this clonotype: This likely comes from a read error, as the CDR3 has no conserved phenylalanine or tryptophan at its end. The chain couples TRBV28 to TRBJ1-5; D might be TRBD1 (5 bases). V lost 5 bases and J lost 7, with 12 bases in between. CDR3 length: 13 amino acids. From germline, CDR1 is MDHEN and CDR2 SYDVKM. CDR3 in DNA: TGTGCCAGCAGTGTAGGGTCAGGGCAGCCCCAGCATTTG. The encoded protein is CASSVGSGQPQHL.

This clonotype has a count of ten or more. The genes are TRBV7-9 and TRBJ2-6; D remains unclear. The CDR3 contains 14 residues. Trimming pared 6 bases from V and 1 base from J, leaving 7 bases between. Germline values: CDR1 SEHNR, CDR2 FQNEAQ (reference sequence). The CDR3 loop is CASRTISGANVLTF. The CDR3 nucleotides read TGTGCCAGCAGGACAATATCTGGGGCCAACGTCCTGACTTTC.

The table lists this clonotype with a few counts. The chain uses TRBV21-1 and TRBJ2-5; the table's D gene call, TRBD1, was not cross checked with the DNA. Matching the DNA end better, TRBJ2-7 makes the J call doubtful. TRBV21-1 corresponds to a pseudogene. The CDR3 length is 16 residues. This CDR3 is CASSKGSGPPNYEQYF. The CDR3 region has the DNA TGTGCCAGCAGCAAAGGGTCAGGGCCCCCTAATTACGAGCAGTACTTC.

V is TRBV14 and J is TRBJ2-7; TRBD1 or TRBD2 may be the D gene (7 bases each). The DNA end favors TRBJ2-5, so the J call may be wrong. Germline values: CDR1 SGHDN, CDR2 FVKESK. CDR3 length equals 16 residues. CDR3 coding DNA: TGTGCCAGCAGCCAAGATTGGGCAGGGGGGGAAGAGACCCAGTACTTC. Its translation: CASSQDWAGGEETQYF.

Only a few counts were recorded for this clonotype. The CDR3 region is CASSQDHWDTQYF. The CDR3 DNA reads as TGTGCCAGCAGCCAAGATCATTGGGATACGCAGTATTTT. The chain uses TRBV4-2 and TRBJ2-3; D gene ambiguous. Germline V gene data show CDR1 as LGHNA and CDR2 as YNFKEQ. The CDR3 is 13 residues long. Trimming removed 0 bases at V and 6 bases at J, with 7 bases between.

The chain joins TRBV28 to TRBJ2-1, with a weak D call TRBD2 (5 bases). The tail of the sequence fits TRBJ2-7 better, so the J call may be wrong. Germline V gene data show CDR1 as MDHEN and CDR2 as SYDVKM. There are 14 residues in the CDR3. The CDR3 loop reads CASSRLLSYNEQYF. The CDR3 nucleotides read TGTGCCAGCAGTAGACTACTCTCCTACAATGAGCAGTACTTC.